What follows describes a single T cell receptor beta chain. Its antigen is still unknown. Nothing much larger sits one base from this clone, and base qualities are not available. The sample comes from a study of blood T cell repertoires in COVID-19 (dated by TCRdb to the early 2020s). For context, the study as a whole: Samples covering the acute and convalescent phases of COVID-19 were provided by collaborators in the United States, Italy and Spain. The repertoires were made available in a free public database intended to serve as a resource for research on the immune response to SARS-CoV-2. Where available, HLA class I and class II types were taken from metadata supplied by the sample provider and were not determined by assay-based typing. Sample metadata almost always included a de-identified subject ID, COVID-19 status, age in years and sex. The material from the prospective study consisted of cDNA or gDNA derived from T cells, B-cell-depleted T cells, or PBMCs. Samples came from the ongoing ImmuneRACE study (first 160 participants) plus 1,254 subjects from 6 global collaborators. The dataset comprised deeply sampled blood TCRbeta repertoires from subjects exposed to, actively infected with, or recovered from COVID-19.

What the authors observed across the whole study: Clinical and demographic metadata were provided uncurated, with the amount varying by source and participant.

The collaborating institutions used their own protocols to collect whole blood in K2EDTA tubes. For TCRbeta analysis, collaborators shipped samples in one of three forms: frozen whole blood, isolated PBMCs, or DNA extracted from either of those sample types. CDR1 and CDR2, per the germline V gene, are MNHEY and SVGEGT. The V and J ends are trimmed by 0 bases and 6 bases, leaving 9 bases between them. The CDR3 holds 13 amino acids from the cysteine to the phenylalanine. CDR3 DNA is the only sequence kept; it has 39 bases, read in frame from the first base. TCRbeta CDR3 regions were amplified from genomic DNA by means of the immunoSEQ Assay, a bias-controlled multiplex PCR. The authors' pipeline ran thus. The number of nucleated cells in each sample was estimated from the amplification of reference gene primers within the assay. To quantify the absolute abundance of each unique TCRbeta CDR3 rearrangement, sequence reads were collapsed and filtered. For each sample, productive Simpson clonality was calculated as the square root of Simpson's diversity index over productive rearrangements. In TCRdb, the immuneACCESS table is reduced to in-frame sequences with V and J assigned. These tables do not hold every clone; where another copy was compared, an unresolved V gene accounts for under half, and the others remain unexplained. That table gives V, J and clone size, and the DNA gave D and trimming. This sample gives roughly 86,000 clones in total; around 90% of them show up just once. The ten biggest clones cover roughly 5.1% of the sample.

Material: peripheral blood. The sequence is built from TRBV6-2 or TRBV6-3 and TRBJ2-7, with TRBD1 perhaps the D gene, on 6 matching bases. The receptor was isolated from a man in his forties or fifties with acute or convalescent COVID-19. CDR3 protein: CASSYSEGGEQYF. The sequenced DNA: TGTGCCAGCAGTTACTCGGAAGGGGGCGAGCAGTACTTC.